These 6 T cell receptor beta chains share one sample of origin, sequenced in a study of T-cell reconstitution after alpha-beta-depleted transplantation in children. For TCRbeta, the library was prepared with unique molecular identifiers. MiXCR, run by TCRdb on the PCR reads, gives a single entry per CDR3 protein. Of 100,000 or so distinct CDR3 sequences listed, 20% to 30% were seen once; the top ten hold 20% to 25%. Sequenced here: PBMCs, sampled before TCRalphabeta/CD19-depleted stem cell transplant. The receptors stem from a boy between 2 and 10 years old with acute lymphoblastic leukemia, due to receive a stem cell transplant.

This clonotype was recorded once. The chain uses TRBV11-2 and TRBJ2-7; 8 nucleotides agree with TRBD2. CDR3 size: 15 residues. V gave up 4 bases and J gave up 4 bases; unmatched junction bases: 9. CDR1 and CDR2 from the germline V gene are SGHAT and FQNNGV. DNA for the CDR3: TGTGCCAGCAGCTCCCGGGGTAGCGGGAAATACGAGCAGTACTTC. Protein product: CASSSRGSGKYEQYF.

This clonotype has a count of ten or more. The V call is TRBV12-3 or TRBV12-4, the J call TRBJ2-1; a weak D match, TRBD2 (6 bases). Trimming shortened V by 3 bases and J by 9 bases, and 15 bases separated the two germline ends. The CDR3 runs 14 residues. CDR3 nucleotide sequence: TGTGCCAGCAGTTTTAGCGGAGGGGCTACTGAGCAGTTCTTC. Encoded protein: CASSFSGGATEQFF.

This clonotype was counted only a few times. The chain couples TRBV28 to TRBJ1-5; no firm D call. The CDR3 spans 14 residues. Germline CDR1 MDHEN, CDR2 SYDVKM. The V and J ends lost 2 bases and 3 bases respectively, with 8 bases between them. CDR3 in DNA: TGTGCCAGCAGTTTAACCGATTACAATCAGCCCCAGCATTTT. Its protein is CASSLTDYNQPQHF.

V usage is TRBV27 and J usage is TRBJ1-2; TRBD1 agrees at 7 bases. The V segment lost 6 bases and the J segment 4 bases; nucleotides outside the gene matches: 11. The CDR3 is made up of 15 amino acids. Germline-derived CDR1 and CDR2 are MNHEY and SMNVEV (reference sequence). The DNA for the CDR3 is TGTGCCAGCAGAAAAACCGGGACAGCTCTCTATGGCTACACCTTC. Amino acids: CASRKTGTALYGYTF.

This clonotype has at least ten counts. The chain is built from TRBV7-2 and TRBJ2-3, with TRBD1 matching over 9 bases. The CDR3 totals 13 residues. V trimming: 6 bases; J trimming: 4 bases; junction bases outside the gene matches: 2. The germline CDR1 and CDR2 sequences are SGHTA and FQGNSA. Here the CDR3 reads CASSRQGADTQYF. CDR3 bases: TGTGCCAGCAGTCGACAGGGGGCAGATACGCAGTATTTT.

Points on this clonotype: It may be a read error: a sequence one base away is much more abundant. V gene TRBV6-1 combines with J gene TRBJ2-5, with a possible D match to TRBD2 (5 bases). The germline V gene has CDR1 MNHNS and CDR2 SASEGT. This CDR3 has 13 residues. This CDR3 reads CASSEVVRETQSF. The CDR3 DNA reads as TGTGCCAGCAGTGAAGTTGTAAGGGAGACCCAGTCCTTC.